One sample yielded the 17 T cell receptor beta chains listed below, sequenced in a study of early T cells in non-severe SARS-CoV-2 infection. TCRdb itself ran the 5' RACE reads through MiXCR, one entry per CDR3 protein. The data hold tens of thousands of distinct CDR3 sequences, with roughly an eighth observed a single time. The sample consisted of whole blood. All receptors come from an adult who was a healthcare worker with PCR-confirmed SARS-CoV-2 infection or an uninfected control (not recorded which).

This clonotype was found a few times. This chain links TRBV18 with TRBJ2-7; 7 bases match TRBD2. The V segment lost 3 bases and the J segment 0 bases; nucleotides outside the gene matches: 11. The length of the CDR3 is 17 residues. Germline V gene sequence: CDR1 KGHSH, CDR2 LQKENI. CDR3 protein: CASSPTRASGISYEQYF. The CDR3 nucleotides are TGTGCCAGCTCACCCACCCGAGCCAGCGGGATCTCCTACGAGCAGTACTTC. Together with reference TRBV18 and TRBJ2-7, the CDR3 gives the full variable domain: NAGVMQNPRHLVRRRGQEARLRCSPMKGHSHVYWYRQLPEEGLKFMVYLQKENIIDESGMPKERFSAEFPKEGPSILRIQQVVRGDSAAYFCASSPTRASGISYEQYFGPGTRLTVT.

This clonotype was seen at least ten times. The chain employs TRBV30 and TRBJ2-1; 8 nucleotides align to TRBD2. CDR3 size: 14 residues. Germline V gives CDR1 GTSNPN, CDR2 SVGIG (reference sequence). Trimming removed 4 bases from V and 8 bases from J; junction bases left unmatched: 10. The CDR3 sequence: CAWTKSGSLHEQFF. Here the CDR3 DNA reads TGTGCCTGGACCAAAAGCGGGAGTCTACATGAGCAGTTCTTC.

The chain uses TRBV20-1 and TRBJ2-1; 7 positions match TRBD2. CDR1 and CDR2 (germline): DFQATT, SNEGSKA (reference sequence). The V and J ends lost 1 base and 7 bases, in that order; junction bases with no gene match: 13. CDR3 length equals 16 residues. The CDR3 DNA sequence: TGCAGTGCTAGAGGTTTGACGGGAGGAGAGGCGAATGAGCAGTTCTTC. This codes for CSARGLTGGEANEQFF.

The chain has TRBV19 and TRBJ2-6; D may correspond to TRBD1 or TRBD2 (7 bases each). V dropped 10 bases and J dropped 0 bases, with 13 bases sitting between them. Germline V lookup: CDR1 LNHDA, CDR2 SQIVND (reference sequence). This CDR3 has 15 residues. This chain's CDR3 is CATREGASGANVLTF. In DNA form, the CDR3 reads TGTGCCACCAGGGAGGGGGCCTCTGGGGCCAACGTCCTGACTTTC.

This clonotype was counted only a few times. CDR3 in amino acids: CASSLAGLAPYEQYF. CDR3 DNA: TGTGCCAGCAGCTTAGCCGGACTAGCCCCCTACGAGCAGTACTTC. V usage is TRBV7-2 and J usage is TRBJ2-7, with 8 bases aligning to TRBD2. The CDR3 contains 15 residues. The V gene end was trimmed by 0 bases and the J gene end by 2 bases; junction bases not matched to a gene: 3. Germline CDR1 reads SGHTA; CDR2 reads FQGNSA.

This clonotype showed up many times. The chain combines TRBV30 with TRBJ2-3; no firm D call. CDR1 is GTSNPN and CDR2 is SVGIG in the germline V gene (reference sequence). This CDR3 has 13 residues. The V gene lost 3 bases and the J gene lost 4 bases, with 11 bases spanning the gap. The DNA for the CDR3 is TGTGCCTGGAGGCTAGACCTCGCAGATACGCAGTATTTT. As protein: CAWRLDLADTQYF.

This clonotype was detected ten times or more. The rearrangement links TRBV7-9 to TRBJ1-3; 10 positions agree with TRBD1. This CDR3 has 18 residues. Trimming cost V 4 bases and J 0 bases; bases outside gene matches: 9. Per the germline V gene, CDR1 is SEHNR and CDR2 is FQNEAQ (reference sequence). CDR3 in amino acids: CASSWYGTGDFSGNTIYF. Written as DNA, the CDR3 is TGTGCCAGCAGCTGGTACGGGACAGGGGACTTCTCTGGAAACACCATATATTTT.

This clonotype has only a few counts. The genes are TRBV6-1 and TRBJ1-2; no reliable D call. CDR1 and CDR2 from the germline V gene are MNHNS and SASEGT. The CDR3 extends over 10 amino acids. V lost 8 bases and J lost 5, with 6 bases in between. The DNA of the CDR3 is TGTGCCAGCGAAGGGTATGGCTACACCTTC. Residues: CASEGYGYTF.

This clonotype has only a few counts. The chain combines TRBV18 with TRBJ2-2; D gene uncertain. CDR1 is KGHSH, CDR2 LQKENI, per germline. Deletions cut 3 bases from V and 5 bases from J, with 4 bases between. This CDR3 comprises 12 residues. The CDR3 DNA reads TGTGCCAGCTCACCGAGGACCGGGGAGCTGTTTTTT. Protein sequence: CASSPRTGELFF. Using reference TRBV18 and TRBJ2-2 for the parts outside the CDR3, the full variable domain is NAGVMQNPRHLVRRRGQEARLRCSPMKGHSHVYWYRQLPEEGLKFMVYLQKENIIDESGMPKERFSAEFPKEGPSILRIQQVVRGDSAAYFCASSPRTGELFFGEGSRLTVL.

This chain joins TRBV12-3 or TRBV12-4 and TRBJ1-4; D may be TRBD1 (6 bases). This CDR3 has 14 residues. V was trimmed by 3 bases and J by 4 bases, leaving 9 bases between them. CDR3: CASSLVGGNEKLFF. DNA of the CDR3: TGTGCCAGCAGTTTGGTAGGGGGTAATGAAAAACTGTTTTTT.

This chain joins TRBV4-2 and TRBJ2-5; the D gene is possibly TRBD2 (7 bases). The CDR3 sequence is 16 residues long. V gave up 3 bases and J gave up 1 base, with 15 bases separating them. Looked up from germline, CDR1 is LGHNA and CDR2 is YNFKEQ. The DNA of the CDR3 is TGTGCCAGCAGCCACTCAAGGGGGGGAGCCCAAGAGACCCAGTACTTC. This translates into CASSHSRGGAQETQYF.

This clonotype was recorded a few times. The CDR3 protein is CSVDRQGRYNEQFF. In DNA form, the CDR3 reads TGCAGCGTTGACAGACAGGGGAGATACAATGAGCAGTTCTTC. The rearrangement joins TRBV29-1 to TRBJ2-1; 8 positions match TRBD1. The germline gives CDR1 SQVTM, CDR2 ANQGSEA. J gave up 4 bases and V 3 bases, and 5 bases lay outside the gene matches. This CDR3 has 14 residues.

This clonotype was found once. In this CDR3 the conserved last residue, phenylalanine or tryptophan, is missing, so a read error is likely. The V gene is TRBV20-1, the J gene TRBJ2-7; 8 nucleotides line up with TRBD2. The CDR3 extends over 13 amino acids. CDR1 DFQATT and CDR2 SNEGSKA come from the germline V gene (reference sequence). J gave up 4 bases and V 8 bases, and 10 bases lay outside the gene matches. CDR3 loop: CSRWAGGGYEQYI. For the CDR3, the DNA is TGCAGTCGCTGGGCGGGAGGCGGGTACGAGCAGTACATC.

The chain joins TRBV21-1 to TRBJ2-4; the DNA was not compared with TRBD1, the D call given in the table. TRBV21-1 is noted as a pseudogene. The CDR3 is made up of 15 amino acids. This CDR3 is CASSKVGATGWIQYF. The CDR3 DNA is TGTGCCAGCAGCAAAGTGGGGGCAACTGGATGGATTCAGTACTTC.

V and J are TRBV7-2 and TRBJ1-5, with D possibly being TRBD1 (5 bases). V was pared by 0 bases and J by 1 base, with 7 bases between. From germline, CDR1 is SGHTA and CDR2 FQGNSA. CDR3 length: 15 amino acids. Here the CDR3 reads CASSLAPGSNQPQHF. CDR3 in DNA: TGTGCCAGCAGCTTAGCGCCAGGGAGCAATCAGCCCCAGCATTTT.

V and J are TRBV6-2 or TRBV6-3 and TRBJ2-7; no clear D gene. The CDR3 has 12 amino acids. CDR1 and CDR2 (germline): MNHEY, SVGEGT. V gave up 6 bases and J gave up 2 bases, with 8 bases separating them. CDR3 loop: CASSRPPYEQYF. Here the CDR3 DNA reads TGTGCCAGCAGCCGCCCCCCCTACGAGCAGTACTTC.

The chain is built from TRBV2 and TRBJ1-2, with no clear D. The CDR3 sequence is 11 residues long. V was clipped by 6 bases and J by 3 bases, with 5 bases between them. Germline V gives CDR1 SNHLY, CDR2 FYNNEI. For the CDR3, the DNA is TGTGCCAGCAGGCTGTACTATGGCTACACCTTC. Translation: CASRLYYGYTF.